This TCR beta chain was sequenced in a study of cytotoxic CD8 clonotypes in ibrutinib-treated CLL. Across the whole study: Mean values per sample were 260,000 or so productive templates and under 100,000 productive rearrangements. Whole-study findings and limits: Public clonotypes showed up rarely, and on treatment they shrank or held steady. Circulating CD8+ T-cell counts were tracked by baseline clonality, which exceeded that of age-matched healthy donors.

Sequenced by immunoSEQ multiplex PCR; TCRdb stores in-frame clones only, minus some. The sample has 65,000 to 80,000 clones, approximately 87% seen once. V lost 2 bases and J lost 2; bases outside the gene matches: 4. Germline V gene lookup returns CDR1 SEHNR and CDR2 FQNEAQ (reference sequence). This CDR3 spans 15 amino acids. Concerning this clone itself: Its specificity is unknown.

This chain links TRBV7-9 with TRBJ2-3, with 7 positions matching TRBD2. This TCR came from a human donor with chronic lymphocytic leukemia. The sample was PBMCs, taken after 24 months of ibrutinib treatment. The CDR3 sequence is CASSLSAGATDTQYF. The DNA for the CDR3 is TGTGCCAGCAGCTTATCGGCGGGAGCCACAGATACGCAGTATTTT.